These T cell receptor beta chains were read from a single sample in a study of regulatory T cells in long-lasting Graves disease. MiXCR was run by TCRdb on the multiplex PCR reads, yielding one entry per CDR3 protein. The data hold 500,000 or so distinct CDR3 sequences, with roughly 15% observed a single time. These data also formed part of another study, on T cells in Graves' hyperthyroidism and ophthalmopathy.

The input for sequencing was peripheral blood mononuclear cells (PBMCs), taken at new diagnosis, from a patient treated with antithyroid drugs. These receptors all come from a man aged 35-49 years with Graves disease. Both conserved end residues are trimmed from each CDR3. A D gene is named only where the DNA matches it firmly.

>.|TRBV6-2/TRBV6-3|TRBJ1-5
ATAPDQPQH
>.|TRBV30|TRBJ2-1
AWSLQWDEQF
>.|TRBV7-9|TRBJ2-1
ASSSAYLSYNEQF
>.|TRBV5-8|TRBJ1-1
ASSLWGQGGTEAF
>TRBD1|TRBV2|TRBJ2-3
ASSPFGQGPPDTQY
>TRBD2|TRBV19|TRBJ2-2
ASTGGPAGIGELF
>TRBD1|TRBV11-2|TRBJ2-7
ACTGGLPSSYEQY
>TRBD2|TRBV2|TRBJ2-7
ASILAGTSGRYSYEQY
>.|TRBV24-1|TRBJ1-3
ATSDSLAGNTIY
>TRBD2|TRBV6-5|TRBJ2-1
ASSYGTSVVNEQF
>TRBD2|TRBV19|TRBJ2-4
ASSMGGGLAGAKNIQY
>TRBD1|TRBV28|TRBJ2-7
ASSPGTGSSYEQY
>.|TRBV7-2|TRBJ2-7
ASSQNNYEQY
>.|TRBV2|TRBJ2-1
ASSVRDEQF
>TRBD1|TRBV6-2/TRBV6-3|TRBJ2-7
ASRFGTVNEQY
>TRBD2|TRBV9|TRBJ2-1
ASSVTSGRAPNEQF
>.|TRBV28|TRBJ2-7
ASSFYPSVYEQY
>.|TRBV27|TRBJ2-3
ASSWDPYVTDTQY
>.|TRBV3-1|TRBJ2-3
ASSPRTALSTDTQY
>.|TRBV29-1|TRBJ2-1
SGYHPGHQF
>TRBD1|TRBV28|TRBJ1-4
ASSLGDSKGKLF
>.|TRBV6-5|TRBJ2-1
ASSYQAGSPLNEQF
>.|TRBV7-3|TRBJ2-3
ASSQARTDTQY
>.|TRBV7-9|TRBJ2-5
ASSTGSFRTQY
>TRBD1|TRBV19|TRBJ2-1
ASSIRTGGSSPYNEQF
>.|TRBV5-6|TRBJ2-3
ASSLLSTDTQY
>TRBD2|TRBV6-2/TRBV6-3|TRBJ2-1
ASSYGGRGSYNEQF
>.|TRBV5-1|TRBJ1-5
ASSLFEGQPQH
>.|TRBV11-2|TRBJ2-2
ASSLSGTGELF
>TRBD2|TRBV28|TRBJ2-3
ASSPSGSTQY
>.|TRBV2|TRBJ2-7
AGSPDLSSYEQY
>.|TRBV4-1|TRBJ1-1
ASSPRDLGVTEAF
>TRBD2|TRBV24-1|TRBJ2-2
ATMAGGTGELF
>.|TRBV5-1|TRBJ2-1
ASRVGVLSDNEQF
>.|TRBV20-1|TRBJ2-7
SARLSAYEQY
>.|TRBV5-1|TRBJ2-2
ASSLAGGGELF
>.|TRBV5-4|TRBJ1-2
ASSLAAGLTNYGYT
>TRBD2|TRBV18|TRBJ2-7
ASSLTGTSGTYEQY
>TRBD2|TRBV24-1|TRBJ2-1
ATSDPGTSGDNEQF
>.|TRBV5-1|TRBJ2-7
ASSPRTRYEQY
>.|TRBV3-1|TRBJ2-7
ASSPSGNEQY
>TRBD1|TRBV5-1|TRBJ2-3
ASRDRGTDTQY
>.|TRBV2|TRBJ1-5
ASSEAGDQPQH
>.|TRBV5-1|TRBJ1-3
ASSFGLSNSGNTIY
>.|TRBV28|TRBJ2-2
ASSHPRNTGELF
>.|TRBV3-1|TRBJ1-1
ANSQGTNTEAF
>.|TRBV18|TRBJ1-3
ASSPVRISGNTIY
>TRBD2|TRBV2|TRBJ2-5
ASRTPPAGEAETQY
>.|TRBV10-3|TRBJ2-1
AISERMNEQF
>TRBD2|TRBV28|TRBJ2-1
ASSLLAGQF
>TRBD1|TRBV6-1|TRBJ1-5
ASRTGGNQSQH
>.|TRBV12-3/TRBV12-4|TRBJ2-1
ASSSSASKQF